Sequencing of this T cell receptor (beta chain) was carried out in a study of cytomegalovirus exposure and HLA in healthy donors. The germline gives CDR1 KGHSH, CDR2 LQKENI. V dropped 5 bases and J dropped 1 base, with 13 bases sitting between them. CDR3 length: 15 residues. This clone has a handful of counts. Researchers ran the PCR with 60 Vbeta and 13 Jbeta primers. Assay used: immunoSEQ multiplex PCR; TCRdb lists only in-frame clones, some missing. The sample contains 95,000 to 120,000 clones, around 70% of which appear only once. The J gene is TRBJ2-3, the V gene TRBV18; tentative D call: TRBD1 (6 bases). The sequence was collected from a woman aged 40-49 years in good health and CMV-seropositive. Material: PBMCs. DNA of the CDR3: TGTGCCAGCTCATTTATGGACAGTCGCACAGATACGCAGTATTTT. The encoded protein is CASSFMDSRTDTQYF.